The source of this T cell receptor (beta chain) is a study of shared clonotypes between healthy human individuals. Produced via immunoSEQ multiplex PCR; TCRdb's table is partial and in-frame only. The data contain around 990,000 clones, about 72% of them singletons. V was cut by 0 bases and J by 0 bases, with 4 bases left in between. CDR1 and CDR2 from the germline V gene are MNHNS and SASEGT. This CDR3 is built from 14 residues. J is TRBJ2-3 and V is TRBV6-1, with no clear D. Sequencing input: memory CD4+ T cells from PBMCs. Regarding subset: CD45RA-negative fraction. The TCR sequence derives from a man aged 18 to 29 in good health. Some clones in this sample may be carry-over from other donors' samples. The CDR3 spells CASSEARSTDTQYF. In nucleotides, the CDR3 is TGTGCCAGCAGTGAAGCCCGTAGCACAGATACGCAGTATTTT.